This is a list of T cell receptor beta chains from one sample in a study of beta chain features in type 1 diabetes. Profiled with immunoSEQ multiplex PCR; TCRdb holds only in-frame clones, not every one. The sample has some 270,000 clones, 7.5% to 9.5% seen once. The specimen was central memory CD4+ T cells from blood. Source of these receptors: a woman younger than 30 in good health. Both conserved end residues are part of each CDR3. The D gene is left open where the match is weak. For some rows the clone size is stated as once, few or many, or as a class when expanded; others skip it.

j_gene,d_gene,v_gene,abundance,CDR3nt,CDR3aa
TRBJ2-2,-,TRBV9,-,TGTGCCAGCAGCGAGAAGACGGGGACCGGGGAGCTGTTTTTT,CASSEKTGTGELFF
TRBJ1-1,TRBD1,TRBV29-1,-,TGCAGCGTTGGAGCGGACAGGTCTTTCTTT,CSVGADRSFF
TRBJ1-5,-,TRBV5-8,few,TGTGCCAGCAGCACGGGAAGAGACGGGAATCAGCCCCAGCATTTT,CASSTGRDGNQPQHF
TRBJ1-4,-,TRBV15,few,TGTGCCACCAGGGGGGGGTTCGCGGCGAGCGGTGAAAAACTGTTTTTT,CATRGGFAASGEKLFF
TRBJ1-6,-,TRBV5-1,few,TGCGCCAGCAGCTTCGGAGGGTCCGGCTATAATTCACCCCTCCACTTT,CASSFGGSGYNSPLHF
TRBJ2-5,-,TRBV27,few,TGTGCCAGCAGCCCCCGGGACCCCAACCAAGAGACCCAGTACTTC,CASSPRDPNQETQYF
TRBJ2-1,-,TRBV25-1,few,TGTGCCAGCAGTGAATCGGGGTCCTACAATGAGCAGTTCTTC,CASSESGSYNEQFF
TRBJ2-3,TRBD2,TRBV5-5,-,TGTGCCAGCAGCGTCGGACTAGCGGGGGCCCTTACAGATACGCAGTATTTT,CASSVGLAGALTDTQYF
TRBJ2-3,-,TRBV4-3,few,TGCGCCAGCAGCCGATACAGGGATTCTGGGGGCACAGATACGCAGTATTTT,CASSRYRDSGGTDTQYF
TRBJ2-7,-,TRBV7-9,few,TGTGCCAGCAGCTCAACATCAGGGTCCGAGCAGTACTTC,CASSSTSGSEQYF
TRBJ1-5,-,TRBV5-5,few,TGTGCCAGCAGCTTCGGGGTAGGGCAGCCCCAGCATTTT,CASSFGVGQPQHF
TRBJ1-1,-,TRBV10-3,few,TGTGCCATCAGTGAGAGGGATGAAGCTTTCTTT,CAISERDEAFF
TRBJ1-1,-,TRBV4-1,-,TGCGCCAGCAGTCGAGGGGAGAACACTGAAGCTTTCTTT,CASSRGENTEAFF
TRBJ2-3,-,TRBV7-2,-,TGTGCCAGCAGCGCACTCGGAGATACGCAGTATTTT,CASSALGDTQYF
TRBJ2-7,TRBD1,TRBV29-1,-,TGCAGCGTTGAGGGTGGGACAGGGGCGGACGAGCAGTACTTC,CSVEGGTGADEQYF
TRBJ2-5,-,TRBV7-2,-,TGTGCCAGCAGCTACCACGGGAACTCAGAGACCCAGTACTTC,CASSYHGNSETQYF
TRBJ2-5,TRBD2,TRBV14,few,TGTGCCAGCAGCCACCTAGCGGTTAGAAAAGAGACCCAGTACTTC,CASSHLAVRKETQYF
TRBJ2-3,-,TRBV18,few,TGTGCCAGCTCACAGGACTCAGATACGCAGTATTTT,CASSQDSDTQYF
TRBJ2-6,-,TRBV29-1,-,TGCAGCGTTGATATCTCAGGCTCTGGGGCCAACGTCCTGACTTTC,CSVDISGSGANVLTF
TRBJ2-4,-,TRBV2,few,TGTGCCAGCAGTGAAGCAGTTGCGGGGATTGGAGACTTC,CASSEAVAGIGDF
TRBJ2-1,-,TRBV7-8,-,TGTGCCAGCAGCTTATCTCGGACTGGGAATGAGCAGTTCTTC,CASSLSRTGNEQFF
TRBJ1-2,-,TRBV4-3,few,TGCGCCAGCAGCCGAGGACAGAACAACTATGGCTACACCTTC,CASSRGQNNYGYTF
TRBJ2-7,-,TRBV29-1,few,TGCAGCGTTCGACCAGGGGCCTCGGGCGAGCAGTACTTC,CSVRPGASGEQYF
TRBJ2-5,-,TRBV7-6,-,TGTGCCAGCAGCTTAGGTCTCAGCCAAGAGACCCAGTACTTC,CASSLGLSQETQYF
TRBJ1-5,-,TRBV7-2,many,TGTGCCAGCAGCTTAGGTTTTAATCAGCCCCAGCATTTT,CASSLGFNQPQHF
TRBJ2-1,-,TRBV28,few,TGTGCCAGCAGCGGTTTCTCCGACTCCTACAATGAGCAGTTCTTC,CASSGFSDSYNEQFF
TRBJ2-1,-,TRBV7-2,few,TGTGCCAGCAGCCCCAGTGGCGGGTCCCGGTACAATGAGCAGTTCTTC,CASSPSGGSRYNEQFF
TRBJ2-1,TRBD2,TRBV7-6,few,TGTGCCAGCAGCCCCCTAGGGGAGGGCCGTGAGCAGTTCTTC,CASSPLGEGREQFF
TRBJ2-1,-,TRBV4-2,-,TGTGCCAGCAGCCTTACCGTTGGGCGCCAGAGCTCCTACAATGAGCAGTTCTTC,CASSLTVGRQSSYNEQFF
TRBJ1-2,-,TRBV6-5,few,TGTGCCAGCAGTTATGCGTCCTACTATGGCTACACCTTC,CASSYASYYGYTF
TRBJ2-5,-,TRBV6-5,-,TGTGCCAGCAGTCTGACTGGGGCACAAGAGACCCAGTACTTC,CASSLTGAQETQYF
TRBJ2-1,-,TRBV10-3,many,TGTGCCATCAGGCAGACCTGGGAGCAGTTCTTC,CAIRQTWEQFF
TRBJ1-4,-,TRBV29-1,-,TGCAGCGCAGGAGGTGAAAAACTGTTTTTT,CSAGGEKLFF
TRBJ1-1,-,TRBV7-6,-,TGTGCCAGCAGCTATGTACTGGCGGGGAACACTGAAGCTTTCTTT,CASSYVLAGNTEAFF
TRBJ1-4,-,TRBV20-1,-,TGCAGTGCCCCCAGGGCCGGCGGACTGTTTTTT,CSAPRAGGLFF
TRBJ1-4,-,TRBV18,few,TGTGCCAGCTCACCACCGTCAGAGGGTATTAGAGAACTGTTTTTT,CASSPPSEGIRELFF
TRBJ2-1,-,TRBV7-2,many,TGTGCCAGCAGCCCTGACCGGCATGTTGAGCAGTTCTTC,CASSPDRHVEQFF
TRBJ1-4,-,TRBV6-1,few,TGTGCCTCCCGTCGAGGGACTAATGAAAAACTGTTTTTT,CASRRGTNEKLFF
TRBJ2-5,-,TRBV29-1,many,TGCAGCGTTGGGACCCAAGAGACCCAGTACTTC,CSVGTQETQYF
TRBJ2-5,-,TRBV4-1,-,TGCGCCAGCAGCCCCGGACTGGGGCAAGAGACCCAGTACTTC,CASSPGLGQETQYF